The T cell receptor (beta chain) described here comes from a study of blood T cell repertoires in COVID-19. Study information: Some COVID-19 samples were acute and others convalescent; all came from the United States, Italy and Spain. From T cells, B-cell-depleted T cells, or PBMCs came the material, which was cDNA or gDNA.

As originally analysed: Counts of nucleated cells, estimated from reference gene primer amplification, were obtained. Sequenced by immunoSEQ multiplex PCR; TCRdb stores in-frame clones only, minus some. The D gene and trimming were derived from the DNA, and the V and J assignments and clone size from that table. This table holds about 49,000 clones, approximately 90% found once. The CDR3 contains 16 residues. The V gene lost 0 bases and the J gene lost 6 bases, with 15 bases spanning the gap. Germline V gene data show CDR1 as SGHAT and CDR2 as FQNNGV. Specimen: peripheral blood. The receptor was derived from a man in his forties with active COVID-19. V is TRBV11-2 and J is TRBJ2-1; D is perhaps TRBD1 (5 bases). The CDR3 protein is CASSLDPQVKFNEQFF. The CDR3 bases are TGTGCCAGCAGCTTAGATCCACAGGTTAAATTCAATGAGCAGTTCTTC.